These 12 T cell receptor beta chains share one sample of origin, sequenced in a study of CD8 T cells in ankylosing spondylitis. Study-level findings and limits: Blood of patients with ankylosing spondylitis appeared to be characterized by a TCR beta motif of about eight highly homologous variants.

TCRdb re-analysed the 5' RACE reads in MiXCR, keeping a single row per CDR3 protein. The sample consists of about 220,000 distinct CDR3 sequences, 18% of them appearing once. Their antigens remain unidentified. What was sequenced was blood, either unsorted or a sorted T cell fraction (not recorded which). These receptors all come from a male donor with ankylosing spondylitis.

This clonotype was seen at least ten times. The rearrangement uses TRBV12-3 or TRBV12-4 and TRBJ2-3; D not certain. With 3 bases removed from V and 2 bases from J, the gap between germline ends came to 6 bases. The CDR3 totals 13 residues. The CDR3 sequence: CASSLQATDTQYF. The CDR3 DNA reads TGTGCCAGCAGTTTGCAGGCCACAGATACGCAGTATTTT.

The V call is TRBV27, the J call TRBJ1-1; a possible D gene is TRBD1 (5 bases). Trimming took off 5 bases at V and 1 base at J, with 14 bases between the two ends. There are 15 residues in the CDR3. Germline lookup yields CDR1 MNHEY and CDR2 SMNVEV (reference sequence). The CDR3 is CASSTTRQKNTEAFF. CDR3 DNA: TGTGCCAGCAGTACAACAAGACAGAAGAACACTGAAGCTTTCTTT.

This clonotype has just a few counts. The chain joins TRBV4-3 to TRBJ2-2; 9 nucleotides match TRBD1. Per germline, CDR1 LGHNA and CDR2 YSLEER. J gave up 5 bases and V 1 base, and 11 bases lay outside the gene matches. This CDR3 has 18 residues. CDR3: CASSQVHYGTGNTGELFF. CDR3 coding DNA: TGCGCCAGCAGCCAAGTCCACTACGGGACAGGGAATACCGGGGAGCTGTTTTTT.

The genes are TRBV6-2 or TRBV6-3 and TRBJ2-7; D is unresolved. Germline V gene sequence: CDR1 MNHEY, CDR2 SVGEGT. The V and J ends lost 2 bases and 6 bases respectively, with 8 bases between them. The CDR3 covers 12 residues. CDR3 sequence (DNA): TGTGCCAGCAGTTACGAAGGGATCGAGCAGTACTTC. Protein sequence: CASSYEGIEQYF.

This clonotype was found many times. V usage is TRBV29-1 and J usage is TRBJ2-7, with 7 bases aligning to TRBD1. CDR3 length equals 13 residues. Trimming cost V 6 bases and J 3 bases; bases outside gene matches: 8. Germline V gene lookup returns CDR1 SQVTM and CDR2 ANQGSEA. CDR3: CSVVDRQDYEQYF. DNA for the CDR3: TGCAGCGTGGTGGACAGGCAGGACTACGAGCAGTACTTC.

V is TRBV12-3 or TRBV12-4 and J is TRBJ1-2; TRBD1 is a possible D gene (5 bases). Trimming left V 6 bases short and J 8 bases short, with 16 bases between. This CDR3 has 13 amino acids. The CDR3 DNA reads as TGTGCCAGCAGCTCAGGGAATATCGGGGGCTACACCTTC. Residues: CASSSGNIGGYTF.

This clonotype was counted only a few times. CDR3 DNA sequence: TGTGCCAGCAGCGCCGCTAGGGGGAATTCACCCCTCCACTTT. Amino acid sequence: CASSAARGNSPLHF. The rearrangement joins TRBV27 to TRBJ1-6, with TRBD1 as a possible D gene (6 bases). Germline CDR1 is MNHEY and CDR2 is SMNVEV (reference sequence). Trimming took off 6 bases at V and 7 bases at J, with 13 bases between the two ends. This CDR3 has 14 residues.

There are a few counts of this clonotype. The chain couples TRBV27 to TRBJ2-2, with a tentative D call TRBD1 (6 bases). Germline V lookup: CDR1 MNHEY, CDR2 SMNVEV (reference sequence). The CDR3 spans 16 residues. Trimming cost V 2 bases and J 1 base, with 11 bases left between them. The chain's CDR3 is CASSLGGAGNTGELFF. The DNA for the CDR3 is TGTGCCAGCAGTTTAGGGGGCGCAGGGAACACCGGGGAGCTGTTTTTT.

This chain connects TRBV6-5 to TRBJ2-2; no firm D call. Trimming removed 2 bases from V and 1 base from J, with 8 bases in between. The CDR3 has 15 residues. Germline V gene sequence: CDR1 MNHEY, CDR2 SVGAGI. The CDR3 DNA follows: TGTGCCAGCAGTTACGGGGTGGGGAACACCGGGGAGCTGTTTTTT. As protein: CASSYGVGNTGELFF.

The chain links TRBV5-1 to TRBJ2-2; either TRBD1 or TRBD2 may fit D (5 bases each). The CDR3 sequence is 17 residues long. The V gene lost 0 bases and the J gene lost 0 bases, with 12 bases spanning the gap. Germline CDR1 and CDR2: SGHRS and YFSETQ. CDR3 region: CASSLVWDVANTGELFF. In DNA form, the CDR3 reads TGCGCCAGCAGCTTGGTATGGGACGTCGCGAACACCGGGGAGCTGTTTTTT. The whole variable domain, remainder taken from reference TRBV5-1 and TRBJ2-2, is KAGVTQTPRYLIKTRGQQVTLSCSPISGHRSVSWYQQTPGQGLQFLFEYFSETQRNKGNFPGRFSGRQFSNSRSEMNVSTLELGDSALYLCASSLVWDVANTGELFFGEGSRLTVL.

This clonotype was detected only a few times. The chain joins TRBV11-2 to TRBJ2-2; 7 bases line up with TRBD2. J lost 3 bases, V lost 1 base, and 8 bases had no gene match. CDR3 length: 17 residues. From germline, CDR1 is SGHAT and CDR2 FQNNGV. The CDR3 DNA reads as TGTGCCAGCAGCTTAGGTAGCGCGGGGGAGTACACCGGGGAGCTGTTTTTT. Protein sequence: CASSLGSAGEYTGELFF. Drawing the rest from reference TRBV11-2 and TRBJ2-2, the complete variable domain is EAGVAQSPRYKIIEKRQSVAFWCNPISGHATLYWYQQILGQGPKLLIQFQNNGVVDDSQLPKDRFSAERLKGVDSTLKIQPAKLEDSAVYLCASSLGSAGEYTGELFFGEGSRLTVL.

Ten or more counts support this clonotype. The chain joins TRBV12-3 or TRBV12-4 to TRBJ1-4, with 7 nucleotides matching TRBD1. J gave up 8 bases and V 6 bases, and 9 bases lay outside the gene matches. CDR3 length: 14 residues. CDR3 DNA: TGTGCCAGCAGCTCGGCCAGGGGGAACGAAAAACTGTTTTTT. This translates into CASSSARGNEKLFF.